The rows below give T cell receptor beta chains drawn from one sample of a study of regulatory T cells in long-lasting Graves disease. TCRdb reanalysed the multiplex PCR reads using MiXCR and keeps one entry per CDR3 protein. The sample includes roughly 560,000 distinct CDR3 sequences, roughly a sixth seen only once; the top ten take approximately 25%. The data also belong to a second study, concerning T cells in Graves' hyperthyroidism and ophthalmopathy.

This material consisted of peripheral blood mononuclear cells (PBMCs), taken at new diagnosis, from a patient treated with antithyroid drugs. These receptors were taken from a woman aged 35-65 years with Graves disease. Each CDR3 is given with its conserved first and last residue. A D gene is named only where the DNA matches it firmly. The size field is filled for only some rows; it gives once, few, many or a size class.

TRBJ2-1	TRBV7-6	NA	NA	CASSLALDNKEQFF	TGTGCCAGCAGCTTAGCCCTTGATAACAAGGAGCAGTTCTTC
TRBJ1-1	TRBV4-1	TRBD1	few	CASSQVPTGYTEAFF	TGCGCCAGCAGCCAGGTACCGACAGGGTACACTGAAGCTTTCTTT
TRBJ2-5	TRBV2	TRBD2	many	CASSTGTSGGRETQYF	TGTGCCAGCAGTACCGGGACTAGCGGGGGACGGGAGACCCAGTACTTC
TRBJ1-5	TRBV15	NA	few	CATSRGDSNQPQHF	TGTGCCACCAGCAGAGGTGACAGCAATCAGCCCCAGCATTTT
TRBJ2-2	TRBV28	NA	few	CASSLGGADTGELFF	TGTGCCAGCAGTTTGGGGGGGGCGGACACCGGGGAGCTGTTTTTT
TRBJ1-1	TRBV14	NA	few	CASSQEDWVEDTEAFF	TGTGCCAGCAGCCAAGAAGATTGGGTCGAGGACACTGAAGCTTTCTTT
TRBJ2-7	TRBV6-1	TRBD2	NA	CASKPSGATSGGYEQYF	TGTGCCAGCAAACCCAGCGGGGCTACTAGCGGGGGTTACGAGCAGTACTTC
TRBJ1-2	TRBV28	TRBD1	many	CASTLDRSTYTF	TGTGCCAGCACCCTGGACAGGAGTACCTACACCTTC
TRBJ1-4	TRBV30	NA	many	CAWSVAGAHVEKLFF	TGTGCCTGGAGTGTAGCGGGGGCGCATGTTGAAAAACTGTTTTTT
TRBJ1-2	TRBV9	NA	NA	CASTGGGSWGGYGYTF	TGTGCCAGCACCGGGGGGGGAAGTTGGGGAGGATATGGCTACACCTTC
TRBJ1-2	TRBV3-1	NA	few	CASSQDLTAGGYTF	TGTGCCAGCAGCCAAGATTTAACGGCGGGGGGCTACACCTTC